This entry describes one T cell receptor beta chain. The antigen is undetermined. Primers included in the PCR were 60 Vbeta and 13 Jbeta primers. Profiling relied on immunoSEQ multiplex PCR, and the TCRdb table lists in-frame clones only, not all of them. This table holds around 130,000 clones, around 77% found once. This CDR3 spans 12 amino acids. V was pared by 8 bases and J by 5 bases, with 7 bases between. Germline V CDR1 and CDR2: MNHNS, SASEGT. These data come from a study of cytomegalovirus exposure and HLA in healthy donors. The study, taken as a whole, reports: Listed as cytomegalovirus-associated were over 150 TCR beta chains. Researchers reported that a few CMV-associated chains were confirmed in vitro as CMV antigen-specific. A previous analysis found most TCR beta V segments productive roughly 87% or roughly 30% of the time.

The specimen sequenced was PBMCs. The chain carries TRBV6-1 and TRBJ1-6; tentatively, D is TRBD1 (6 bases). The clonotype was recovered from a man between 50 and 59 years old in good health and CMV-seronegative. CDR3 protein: CASGQNNSPLHF. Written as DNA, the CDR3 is TGTGCCAGCGGACAGAATAATTCACCCCTCCACTTT.